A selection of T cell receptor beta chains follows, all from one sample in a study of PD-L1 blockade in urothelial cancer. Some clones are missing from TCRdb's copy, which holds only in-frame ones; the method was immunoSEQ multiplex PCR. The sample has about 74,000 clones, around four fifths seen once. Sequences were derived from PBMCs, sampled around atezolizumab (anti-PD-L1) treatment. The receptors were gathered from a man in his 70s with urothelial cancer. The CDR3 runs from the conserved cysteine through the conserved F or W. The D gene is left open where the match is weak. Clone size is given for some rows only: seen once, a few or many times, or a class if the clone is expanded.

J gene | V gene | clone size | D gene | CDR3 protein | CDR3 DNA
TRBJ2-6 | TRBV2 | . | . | CASSEVSGANVLTF | TGTGCCAGCAGTGAAGTATCTGGGGCCAACGTCCTGACTTTC
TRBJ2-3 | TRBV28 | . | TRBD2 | CASSYSTSGYKSTDTQYF | TGTGCCAGCAGTTACTCGACTAGCGGGTACAAAAGCACAGATACGCAGTATTTT
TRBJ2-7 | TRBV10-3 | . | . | CASALSRDHYEQYF | TGTGCCTCCGCCCTTTCGCGGGACCACTACGAGCAGTACTTC
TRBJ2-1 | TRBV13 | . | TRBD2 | CASSLAGGYNEQFF | TGTGCCAGCAGCTTAGCGGGAGGTTACAATGAGCAGTTCTTC
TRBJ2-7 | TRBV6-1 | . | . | CASSDLLAVVQYF | TGTGCCAGCAGTGATCTGCTAGCTGTAGTGCAGTACTTC
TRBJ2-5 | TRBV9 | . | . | CASSVETHGETQYF | TGTGCCAGCAGCGTAGAGACCCACGGGGAGACCCAGTACTTC
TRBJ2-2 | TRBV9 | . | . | CASSVGGNTGELFF | TGTGCCAGCAGCGTAGGAGGGAACACCGGGGAGCTGTTTTTT
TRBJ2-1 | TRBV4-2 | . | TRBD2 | CASGPGLAGGANNEQFF | TGTGCCAGCGGGCCGGGACTAGCGGGAGGGGCCAACAATGAGCAGTTCTTC
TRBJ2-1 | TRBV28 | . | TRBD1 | CASSLGDRANNEQFF | TGTGCCAGCAGTTTGGGGGACAGGGCCAACAATGAGCAGTTCTTC
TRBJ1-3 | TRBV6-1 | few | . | CASSGSTAGIGGNTIYF | TGTGCCAGCAGTGGGAGTACAGCGGGAATAGGTGGAAACACCATATATTTT
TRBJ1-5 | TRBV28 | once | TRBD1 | CASTSGGFSNQPQHF | TGTGCCAGCACATCAGGGGGTTTTAGCAATCAGCCCCAGCATTTT
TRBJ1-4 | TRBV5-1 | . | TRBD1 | CASSQAGTGNEKLFF | TGCGCCAGCAGCCAGGCCGGGACAGGAAATGAAAAACTGTTTTTT
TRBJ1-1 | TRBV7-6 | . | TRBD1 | CASGTGGNTEAFF | TGTGCCAGCGGGACAGGGGGAAACACTGAAGCTTTCTTT
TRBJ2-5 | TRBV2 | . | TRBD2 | CASSVSSGQETQYF | TGTGCCAGCAGTGTTTCTAGCGGCCAAGAGACCCAGTACTTC
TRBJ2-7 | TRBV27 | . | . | CASSLAGKEYEQYF | TGTGCCAGCAGTTTAGCGGGAAAAGAGTACGAGCAGTACTTC
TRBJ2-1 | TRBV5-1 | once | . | CASRTQTGPGDEQFF | TGCGCCAGCAGAACCCAGACTGGCCCCGGGGATGAGCAGTTCTTC
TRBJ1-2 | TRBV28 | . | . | CASSSSNYGYTF | TGTGCCAGCAGTTCCAGTAACTATGGCTACACCTTC
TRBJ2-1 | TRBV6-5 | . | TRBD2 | CASSYSTSGERYEQFF | TGTGCCAGCAGTTACTCGACTAGCGGAGAGAGGTATGAGCAGTTCTTC
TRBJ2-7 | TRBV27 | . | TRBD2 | CASSLLAGEYGQYF | TGTGCCAGCAGTTTACTAGCGGGGGAGTACGGGCAGTACTTC
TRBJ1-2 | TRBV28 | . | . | CASSLPGTGGYTF | TGTGCCAGCAGTTTACCGGGAACGGGGGGCTACACCTTC
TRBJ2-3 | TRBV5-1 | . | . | CASSLADTQYF | TGCGCCAGCAGCTTGGCGGATACGCAGTATTTT
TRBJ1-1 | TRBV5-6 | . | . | CASSFEGAEAFF | TGTGCCAGCAGCTTTGAGGGGGCTGAAGCTTTCTTT
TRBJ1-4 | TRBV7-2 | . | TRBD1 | CASSLEGQGWQEKLFF | TGTGCCAGCAGCTTAGAGGGACAGGGTTGGCAGGAAAAACTGTTTTTT
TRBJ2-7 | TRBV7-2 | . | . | CASSFAQTYEQYF | TGTGCCAGCAGCTTCGCACAAACCTACGAGCAGTACTTC
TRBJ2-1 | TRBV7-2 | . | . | CASSLVVGGPYNEQFF | TGTGCCAGCAGCTTAGTGGTAGGGGGACCCTACAATGAGCAGTTCTTC
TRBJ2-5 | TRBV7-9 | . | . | CASSLWPSQETQYF | TGTGCCAGCAGCTTATGGCCTAGCCAAGAGACCCAGTACTTC
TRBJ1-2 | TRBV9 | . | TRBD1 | CASSRTGQPSHHGYTF | TGTGCCAGCAGTCGTACGGGACAGCCCTCCCATCATGGCTACACCTTC
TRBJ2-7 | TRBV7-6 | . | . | CASSQVGGYEQYF | TGTGCCAGCAGCCAAGTGGGGGGCTACGAGCAGTACTTC
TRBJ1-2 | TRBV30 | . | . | CAWTSKPQGANYGYTF | TGTGCCTGGACCAGCAAACCACAGGGAGCTAACTATGGCTACACCTTC
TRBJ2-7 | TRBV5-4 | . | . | CASSPTGFSNEQYF | TGTGCCAGCAGCCCGACAGGATTTTCCAACGAGCAGTACTTC
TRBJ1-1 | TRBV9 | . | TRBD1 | CASRGQGGRAFF | TGTGCCAGCAGGGGACAGGGCGGAAGAGCTTTCTTT
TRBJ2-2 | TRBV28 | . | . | CASSFSGELFF | TGTGCCAGCAGTTTTAGCGGGGAGCTGTTTTTT
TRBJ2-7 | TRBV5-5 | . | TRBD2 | CASSLSLAGGSYEQYF | TGTGCCAGCAGCCTATCCCTAGCGGGAGGGTCCTACGAGCAGTACTTC
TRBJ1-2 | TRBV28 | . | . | CASSPHRARWNYGYTF | TGTGCCAGCAGCCCCCACAGGGCGAGATGGAACTATGGCTACACCTTC
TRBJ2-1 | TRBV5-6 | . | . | CASSLVTSSPRRSYNEQFF | TGTGCCAGCAGCTTGGTAACTAGCTCACCGAGGAGATCCTACAATGAGCAGTTCTTC
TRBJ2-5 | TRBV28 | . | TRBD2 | CASSTRGGAETQYF | TGTGCCAGCAGTACCCGGGGAGGGGCAGAGACCCAGTACTTC
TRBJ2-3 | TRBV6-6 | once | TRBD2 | CASSYSGVAGGQYF | TGTGCCAGCAGTTACTCGGGAGTAGCGGGAGGGCAGTATTTT
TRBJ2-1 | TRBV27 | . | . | CASSLNSLSSYNEQFF | TGTGCCAGCAGTTTAAACAGTTTAAGCTCCTACAATGAGCAGTTCTTC
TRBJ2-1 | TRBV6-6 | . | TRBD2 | CASGLAGVPYNEQFF | TGTGCCAGCGGACTAGCGGGAGTCCCCTACAATGAGCAGTTCTTC
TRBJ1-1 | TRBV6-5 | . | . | CASSPSGGIRTEAFF | TGTGCCAGCAGTCCCAGCGGGGGCATAAGGACTGAAGCTTTCTTT
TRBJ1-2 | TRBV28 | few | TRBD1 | CASSSGGTGIAGYTF | TGTGCCAGCAGTTCGGGCGGGACAGGGATCGCTGGCTACACCTTC
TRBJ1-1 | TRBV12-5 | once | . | CASGLPTGLGTEAFF | TGTGCTAGTGGTCTACCCACAGGGTTGGGCACTGAAGCTTTCTTT
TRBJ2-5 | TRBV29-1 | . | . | CSVERNAKTQYF | TGCAGCGTTGAACGTAACGCGAAGACCCAGTACTTC
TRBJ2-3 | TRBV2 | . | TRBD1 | CASSEIPQTGGLADTQYF | TGTGCCAGCAGTGAAATACCTCAGACAGGGGGATTGGCAGATACGCAGTATTTT
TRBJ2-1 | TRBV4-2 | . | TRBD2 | CASSEGLAGALGNEQFF | TGTGCCAGCAGCGAAGGACTAGCGGGAGCCCTGGGGAATGAGCAGTTCTTC
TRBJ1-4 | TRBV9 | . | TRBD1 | CASSPRQGPLSNEKLFF | TGTGCCAGCAGCCCCCGACAGGGGCCGCTATCTAATGAAAAACTGTTTTTT
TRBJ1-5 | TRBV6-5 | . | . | CASSPWQGNQPQHF | TGTGCCAGCAGCCCCTGGCAGGGCAATCAGCCCCAGCATTTT
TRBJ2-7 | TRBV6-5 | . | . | CASSSGSYEQYF | TGTGCCAGCAGTTCTGGGAGTTACGAGCAGTACTTC
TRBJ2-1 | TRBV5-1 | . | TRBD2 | CASSTPGGLFNEQFF | TGCGCCAGCAGCACCCCGGGAGGGCTATTCAATGAGCAGTTCTTC
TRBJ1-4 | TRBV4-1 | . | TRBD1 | CASSQGDRGKEKLFF | TGCGCCAGCAGCCAAGGGGACAGGGGGAAGGAAAAACTGTTTTTT
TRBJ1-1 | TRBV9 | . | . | CASSSPSSTEAFF | TGTGCCAGCAGCAGTCCTTCGAGCACTGAAGCTTTCTTT
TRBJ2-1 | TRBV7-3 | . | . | CASSWGRGGNEQFF | TGTGCCAGCAGTTGGGGGCGTGGCGGAAATGAGCAGTTCTTC
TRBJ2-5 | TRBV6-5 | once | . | CASSYGNQETQYF | TGTGCCAGCAGTTACGGCAACCAAGAGACCCAGTACTTC
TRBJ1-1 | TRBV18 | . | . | CASSPRGNTEAFF | TGTGCCAGCTCACCACGAGGGAACACTGAAGCTTTCTTT
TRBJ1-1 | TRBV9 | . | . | CASSPGGTENTEAFF | TGTGCCAGCAGCCCGGGGGGGACGGAGAACACTGAAGCTTTCTTT
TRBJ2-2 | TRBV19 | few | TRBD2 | CASRGGARDGELFF | TGTGCCAGCCGCGGGGGGGCAAGGGACGGGGAGCTGTTTTTT
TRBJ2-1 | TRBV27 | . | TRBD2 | CASSLSRRELPSSYNEQFF | TGTGCCAGCAGTTTATCAAGGCGGGAGCTCCCTAGCTCCTACAATGAGCAGTTCTTC